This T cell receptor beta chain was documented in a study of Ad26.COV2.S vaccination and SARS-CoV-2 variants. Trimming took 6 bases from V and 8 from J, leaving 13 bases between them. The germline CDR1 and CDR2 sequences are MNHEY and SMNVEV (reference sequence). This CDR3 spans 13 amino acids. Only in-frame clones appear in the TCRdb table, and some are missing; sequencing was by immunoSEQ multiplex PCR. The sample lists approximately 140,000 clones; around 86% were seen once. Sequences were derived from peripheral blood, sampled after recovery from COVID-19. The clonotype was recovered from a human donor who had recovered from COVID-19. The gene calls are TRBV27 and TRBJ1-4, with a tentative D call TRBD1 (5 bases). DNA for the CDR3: TGTGCCAGCAGCTGGGGACTCGGAGAAAAACTGTTTTTT. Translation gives CASSWGLGEKLFF.